The T cell receptor beta chain under discussion was sequenced for a study of T cell repertoires in cytomegalovirus infection. This clonotype was counted many times. The antigen is not known. TCRdb reanalysed the reads using MiXCR and keeps one entry per CDR3 protein. The sample records about a million distinct CDR3 sequences, approximately 31% being singletons. CDR3 length: 13 residues. With 8 bases removed from V and 1 base from J, the gap between germline ends came to 11 bases. Per germline, CDR1 MNHNY and CDR2 SVGAGI (reference sequence). The genes are TRBV6-6 and TRBJ1-1; the D is unclear. The input for sequencing was cultured CD8+ T cells from PBMCs, taken from culture after CMV antigen stimulation. The clonotype comes from a human donor in good health (CMV status not recorded). Some clones in this sample may be carry-over from other donors' samples. This chain's CDR3 is CASVLRENTEAFF. CDR3 coding DNA: TGTGCCAGCGTCTTACGGGAGAACACTGAAGCTTTCTTT.